These 12 T cell receptor beta chains were sequenced from one sample in a study of T cell repertoires in cytomegalovirus infection. These receptors' targets are unknown. One entry per CDR3 protein, called by TCRdb with MiXCR from the reads. The sample lists hundreds of thousands of distinct CDR3 sequences; around 32% were seen once. The specimen was cultured CD8+ T cells from PBMCs, collected from culture after CMV antigen stimulation. These receptors originate from a human donor in good health (CMV status not recorded). Some clones in this sample may be carry-over from other donors' samples.

This clonotype was picked up many times. V gene TRBV27 combines with J gene TRBJ1-6; D uncertain. Trimming left V 0 bases short and J 10 bases short, with 10 bases between. Germline CDR1 MNHEY, CDR2 SMNVEV (reference sequence). CDR3 length: 14 amino acids. The CDR3 is CASSLSPGGSPLHF. The CDR3 region has the DNA TGTGCCAGCAGTTTATCCCCGGGAGGCTCACCCCTCCACTTT.

This clonotype was counted between two and nine times. V is TRBV27 and J is TRBJ2-1; 7 nucleotides line up with TRBD1. Germline V lookup: CDR1 MNHEY, CDR2 SMNVEV (reference sequence). Trimming cost V 3 bases and J 4 bases; bases outside gene matches: 12. The CDR3 has 17 amino acids. The DNA of the CDR3 is TGTGCCAGCAGTTTTCTGGCGACAGGGATGCTTTACAATGAGCAGTTCTTC. It encodes CASSFLATGMLYNEQFF.

The J gene is TRBJ2-7, the V gene TRBV7-8, with D possibly TRBD1 on 5 matching bases. The CDR3 is made up of 15 amino acids. Trimming cost V 2 bases and J 4 bases, with 15 bases left between them. In germline, CDR1 is SGHVS, CDR2 FQNEAQ. In DNA form, the CDR3 reads TGTGCCAGCAGCTTAAGGGGCAGGGTTACGTACGAGCAGTACGTC. This translates into CASSLRGRVTYEQYV.

This clonotype has only one observation. The DNA of the CDR3 is TGTGCCAGCAGTCCCCGCGGTAGCGGGGGCCGGAACACCGGGGAGCTGTTTTTT. Its translation is CASSPRGSGGRNTGELFF. The chain uses TRBV6-4 and TRBJ2-2, with 9 bases aligning to TRBD2. The V gene end was trimmed by 5 bases and the J gene end by 1 base; junction bases not matched to a gene: 11. Per germline, CDR1 MRHNA and CDR2 SNTAGT. CDR3 size: 18 residues.

This chain links TRBV2 with TRBJ1-2, with unresolved D. The CDR3 totals 16 residues. V shed 6 bases and J shed 2 bases, with 19 bases lying between them. Germline assignment: CDR1 SNHLY and CDR2 FYNNEI. CDR3 bases: TGTGCCAGCAGCATCGTTAGTCAGGCTTTCAACTATGGCTACACCTTC. The encoded protein is CASSIVSQAFNYGYTF. The complete variable domain, with remaining parts taken from reference TRBV2 and TRBJ1-2, reads EPEVTQTPSHQVTQMGQEVILRCVPISNHLYFYWYRQILGQKVEFLVSFYNNEISEKSEIFDDQFSVERPDGSNFTLKIRSTKLEDSAMYFCASSIVSQAFNYGYTFGSGTRLTVV.

The CDR3 region is CASSYSNFNQPQHF. CDR3 nucleotide sequence: TGTGCCAGCAGTTACTCGAATTTTAACCAGCCCCAGCATTTT. The chain is built from TRBV6-5 and TRBJ1-5; D is unclear. This CDR3 has 14 residues. Trimming took 0 bases from V and 7 from J, leaving 10 bases between them. CDR1 and CDR2 from the germline V gene are MNHEY and SVGAGI.

The J gene is TRBJ1-1, the V gene TRBV19; TRBD1 agrees at 11 bases. Germline CDR1 and CDR2: LNHDA and SQIVND (reference sequence). V was pared by 3 bases and J by 4 bases, with 4 bases of the junction left unmatched. There are 15 residues in the CDR3. The DNA of the CDR3 is TGTGCCAGTAGTATTTCCGGGACAGGGGGCACTGAAGCTTTCTTT. This gives the protein CASSISGTGGTEAFF.

This clonotype was seen only a few times. The genes are TRBV4-2 and TRBJ2-2; D gene ambiguous. From germline, CDR1 is LGHNA and CDR2 YNFKEQ. The V and J ends lost 4 bases and 0 bases respectively, with 12 bases between them. This CDR3 region has 16 residues. The DNA of the CDR3 is TGTGCCAGCAGCCTCGCATGGGAAGCGAACACCGGGGAGCTGTTTTTT. Translating it yields CASSLAWEANTGELFF.

Ten or more counts support this clonotype. The chain carries TRBV12-3 or TRBV12-4 and TRBJ1-6, with TRBD1 matching 10 bases. The CDR3 contains 18 residues. V lost 3 bases to trimming and J lost 7 bases; unmatched junction nucleotides: 12. The CDR3 is CASSFWVEPGQGNSPLHF. The CDR3 region has the DNA TGTGCCAGCAGTTTTTGGGTGGAACCGGGACAGGGGAATTCACCCCTCCACTTT.

In the case of this clonotype: With a much larger clone just one base away, this may be a read error. Because it lacks the conserved phenylalanine or tryptophan at the end, this CDR3 is likely a read error. The rearrangement uses TRBV12-3 or TRBV12-4 and TRBJ2-1, with D hard to call. Trimming cost V 1 base and J 0 bases, with 16 bases left between them. The CDR3 contains 18 residues. This CDR3 reads CASSLVDNPQSSYNEQFS. CDR3 in DNA: TGTGCCAGCAGTTTAGTAGACAACCCACAGAGCTCCTACAATGAGCAGTTCTCC.

The chain joins TRBV4-1 to TRBJ2-3, with D possibly TRBD1 on 5 matching bases. V shed 2 bases and J shed 3 bases, with 9 bases lying between them. Germline CDR1 is MGHRA and CDR2 is YSYEKL. The CDR3 spans 14 residues. The CDR3 bases are TGCGCCAGCAGCCAACAGGGATGGACAGATACGCAGTATTTT. This codes for CASSQQGWTDTQYF.

This clonotype appeared a few times. The chain links TRBV6-1 to TRBJ1-1; D is unclear. V lost 0 bases and J 0 bases, leaving 14 bases between the germline ends. The CDR3 consists of 17 residues. CDR1 and CDR2 from the germline V gene are MNHNS and SASEGT. CDR3 sequence: CASSEAGVSSLNTEAFF. The CDR3 DNA is TGTGCCAGCAGTGAAGCGGGTGTCAGTAGCCTGAACACTGAAGCTTTCTTT.